This paragraph covers one TCR beta chain sequence. These data are taken from a study of shared clonotypes between healthy human individuals. Per the germline V gene, CDR1 is SNHLY and CDR2 is FYNNEI. Trimming took 6 bases from V and 4 from J; bases not matched to a gene: 11. CDR3 size: 16 residues. Produced via immunoSEQ multiplex PCR; TCRdb's table is partial and in-frame only. There are 470,000 or so clones in the sample; 60% to 80% occur only once, and 9.5% to 15% lies in the top ten. Sample: PBMCs. V and J are TRBV2 and TRBJ1-1; 10 nucleotides line up with TRBD1. The receptor was derived from a middle-aged woman in good health. Some clones in this sample may be carry-over from other donors' samples. In DNA, the CDR3 is TGTGCCAGCAGGAAAGGGACAGGGGTAGGATTCACTGAAGCTTTCTTT. This sequence encodes CASRKGTGVGFTEAFF.